Below are 28 T cell receptor beta chains sequenced from a single sample in a study of T cells in tumors after PD-1 blockade. Only in-frame clones appear in the TCRdb table, and some are missing; sequencing was by immunoSEQ multiplex PCR. The top ten hold 16% of the sample, which has about 47,000 clones, 79% seen once. The sample in question was PBMCs, obtained before anti-PD-1 treatment. Every receptor here comes from a human donor with basal cell carcinoma.

V gene TRBV7-8 combines with J gene TRBJ2-7; D call uncertain. The V end was cut by 1 base, the J end by 1 base, with 8 bases between. The CDR3 loop spans 14 amino acids. Germline V gene lookup returns CDR1 SGHVS and CDR2 FQNEAQ. The CDR3: CASSLGVWSYEQYF. The CDR3 DNA reads as TGTGCCAGCAGCTTAGGGGTTTGGTCCTACGAGCAGTACTTC. The entire variable domain, with the rest obtained from reference TRBV7-8 and TRBJ2-7, is as follows: GAGVSQSPRYKVAKRGQDVALRCDPISGHVSLFWYQQALGQGPEFLTYFQNEAQLDKSGLPSDRFFAERPEGSVSTLKIQRTQQEDSAVYLCASSLGVWSYEQYFGPGTRLTVT.

This chain links TRBV5-4 with TRBJ2-1, with D maybe TRBD1 (5 bases). CDR3 length equals 13 residues. Germline V gene lookup returns CDR1 SGHNT and CDR2 YYREEE (reference sequence). Trimming cost V 3 bases and J 6 bases, with 10 bases left between them. The CDR3: CASSSDRSNEQFF. The CDR3 DNA sequence: TGTGCCAGCAGCTCCGACAGATCCAATGAGCAGTTCTTC.

The rearrangement uses TRBV29-1 and TRBJ2-5, with 9 bases lining up with TRBD2. CDR1 is SQVTM and CDR2 is ANQGSEA in the germline V gene. The CDR3 length is 14 residues. The J segment lost 4 bases and the V segment lost 3 bases, leaving 6 bases of the junction unmatched. CDR3 coding DNA: TGCAGCGTTGACCGCGGGAGGGTCGGAGAGACCCAGTACTTC. Translated, it gives CSVDRGRVGETQYF.

CDR3 DNA sequence: TGTGCCAGCACCCGGTTCGGGTCCAATGAGCAGTTCTTC. It yields the protein CASTRFGSNEQFF. The chain links TRBV5-5 to TRBJ2-1; no definite D call. From germline, CDR1 is SGHKS and CDR2 YYEKEE (reference sequence). Trimming stripped 6 bases from V and 6 bases from J, with 13 bases between. The CDR3 has 13 amino acids.

The chain is built from TRBV21-1 and TRBJ2-5; the table's TRBD2 call for D was not verified on the DNA. TRBV21-1 is a pseudogene. The CDR3 is 13 amino acids. The CDR3, as DNA: TGTGCCAGCTGGGTAGCGGGGTGGAAGACCCAGTACTTC. It yields the protein CASWVAGWKTQYF.

The chain has TRBV28 and TRBJ2-3, with TRBD2 identical over 9 bases. After removal of 2 bases from V and 4 bases from J, the junction contained 10 bases not matched to a gene. From germline, CDR1 is MDHEN and CDR2 SYDVKM. This CDR3 region has 17 residues. The CDR3 spells CASSLRASGEQPDTQYF. Here the CDR3 DNA reads TGTGCCAGCAGTTTAAGGGCTAGCGGGGAACAACCAGATACGCAGTATTTT.

This clone was picked up a small number of times. This chain joins TRBV5-1 and TRBJ2-7; 7 bases are shared with TRBD1. This CDR3 has 15 amino acids. Germline V gene data show CDR1 as SGHRS and CDR2 as YFSETQ. The trim removed 3 bases at V and 1 base at J, leaving 7 bases unmatched. CDR3 region: CASSWTTGLSYEQYF. The CDR3, as DNA: TGCGCCAGCAGCTGGACGACAGGGCTTTCCTACGAGCAGTACTTC.

This clone showed up just a few times. This chain uses TRBV28 with TRBJ1-6; D is perhaps TRBD1 (5 bases). Per the germline V gene, CDR1 is MDHEN and CDR2 is SYDVKM. V was pared by 4 bases and J by 5 bases, with 18 bases between. This CDR3 region has 17 residues. The CDR3 DNA reads as TGTGCCAGCAGTTCATATGGGACGACAGTTGATAATTCACCCCTCCACTTT. Encoded protein: CASSSYGTTVDNSPLHF.

The chain has TRBV6-5 and TRBJ1-2; TRBD1 agrees at 10 bases. The CDR3 is made up of 14 amino acids. V was clipped by 5 bases and J by 9 bases; unmatched bases: 9. Germline CDR1 is MNHEY and CDR2 is SVGAGI. In nucleotides, the CDR3 is TGTGCCAGCAGTACTCCGGGGACAGGGGCCAGCTACACCTTC. Translation: CASSTPGTGASYTF.

The rearrangement links TRBV19 to TRBJ2-1; D is perhaps TRBD2 (6 bases). From germline, CDR1 is LNHDA and CDR2 SQIVND (reference sequence). Trimming removed 3 bases at V and 2 bases at J, with 11 bases between. The CDR3 consists of 15 residues. CDR3 region: CASSINGGTYNEQFF. The CDR3 bases are TGTGCCAGTAGTATCAACGGGGGTACCTACAATGAGCAGTTCTTC.

The V call is TRBV28, the J call TRBJ1-4, with D possibly matching TRBD1 (5 bases). The CDR3 contains 14 residues. Trimming removed 4 bases at V and 8 bases at J, with 14 bases between. Looked up from germline, CDR1 is MDHEN and CDR2 is SYDVKM. CDR3 region: CASSSRGIREKLFF. In DNA form, the CDR3 reads TGTGCCAGCAGTTCAAGGGGTATTCGGGAAAAACTGTTTTTT. The full variable domain, with the rest looked up from reference TRBV28 and TRBJ1-4, is DVKVTQSSRYLVKRTGEKVFLECVQDMDHENMFWYRQDPGLGLRLIYFSYDVKMKEKGDIPEGYSVSREKKERFSLILESASTNQTSMYLCASSSRGIREKLFFGSGTQLSVL.

The V and J genes are TRBV9 and TRBJ2-7; TRBD1 aligns across 10 bases. CDR1 and CDR2 (germline): SGDLS, YYNGEE. V was pared by 4 bases and J by 0 bases, with 4 bases of the junction left unmatched. CDR3 length equals 15 residues. The CDR3, as DNA: TGTGCCAGCAGCTGGGGACAGGGGAACTCCTACGAGCAGTACTTC. Encoded protein: CASSWGQGNSYEQYF.

V is TRBV28 and J is TRBJ1-1, with a tentative D call TRBD1 (6 bases). V lost 2 bases and J 1 base, leaving 11 bases between the germline ends. The V gene's germline CDR1 is MDHEN and CDR2 SYDVKM. The CDR3 contains 15 residues. In DNA, the CDR3 is TGTGCCAGCAGTTTACAAGGGGGTTGGAACACTGAAGCTTTCTTT. Translation gives CASSLQGGWNTEAFF.

The chain recombines TRBV5-1 with TRBJ2-1; 14 bases are shared with TRBD2. The germline gives CDR1 SGHRS, CDR2 YFSETQ. The CDR3 length is 15 residues. V lost 4 bases to trimming and J lost 10 bases; unmatched junction nucleotides: 7. The CDR3 DNA reads as TGCGCCAGCAGCAGGGGACTAGCGGGAGTTGGAGAGCAGTTCTTC. Residues: CASSRGLAGVGEQFF.

J is TRBJ2-1 and V is TRBV5-4, with D uncertain. The germline V gene has CDR1 SGHNT and CDR2 YYREEE (reference sequence). The CDR3 runs to 15 residues. V lost 5 bases to trimming and J lost 0 bases, with 12 bases between them. CDR3 amino acids: CASRLFSSSYNEQFF. In DNA, the CDR3 is TGTGCCAGCAGATTATTTTCAAGCTCCTACAATGAGCAGTTCTTC.

This sequence joins TRBV6-5 and TRBJ1-2; weak D call: TRBD1 (5 bases). This CDR3 contains 15 residues. V was pared by 5 bases and J by 1 base, with 14 bases between. In germline, CDR1 is MNHEY, CDR2 SVGAGI. The CDR3 is CASSPPGKGNYGYTF. In DNA, the CDR3 is TGTGCCAGCAGTCCGCCAGGGAAGGGTAACTATGGCTACACCTTC.

V is TRBV9 and J is TRBJ2-2; D ambiguous. Per the germline V gene, CDR1 is SGDLS and CDR2 is YYNGEE. V shed 0 bases and J shed 4 bases, with 10 bases lying between them. The length of the CDR3 is 15 residues. CDR3 nucleotides: TGTGCCAGCAGCGTAGCTCAAGGGTTCACCGGGGAGCTGTTTTTT. This translates into CASSVAQGFTGELFF.

The rearrangement joins TRBV6-2 or TRBV6-3 to TRBJ1-6, with D possibly matching TRBD1 (5 bases). The V gene lost 2 bases and the J gene lost 9 bases, with 20 bases spanning the gap. The CDR3 consists of 17 residues. CDR1 is MNHEY and CDR2 is SVGEGT in the germline V gene. CDR3 in amino acids: CASSYNFSGFRSSPLHF. The CDR3 DNA is TGTGCCAGCAGTTACAACTTTTCAGGGTTCCGAAGTTCACCCCTCCACTTT.

The rearrangement joins TRBV6-2 or TRBV6-3 to TRBJ1-6, with D possibly matching TRBD1 (5 bases). CDR3 length: 14 amino acids. Trimming removed 0 bases at V and 7 bases at J, with 7 bases between. Germline values: CDR1 MNHEY, CDR2 SVGEGT. CDR3 residues: CASSYSPGNSPLHF. In DNA, the CDR3 is TGTGCCAGCAGTTACTCGCCAGGGAATTCACCCCTCCACTTT.

The rearrangement uses TRBV7-9 and TRBJ1-4; 11 positions agree with TRBD1. CDR1 and CDR2 from the germline V gene are SEHNR and FQNEAQ (reference sequence). The CDR3 is 15 amino acids. The junction had 3 bases not matched to a gene; V was cut back by 1 base and J by 8 bases. The CDR3 loop reads CASSLGTGGMEKLFF. CDR3 nucleotides: TGTGCCAGCAGCTTAGGGACAGGGGGCATGGAAAAACTGTTTTTT.

This chain connects TRBV7-3 to TRBJ2-1; D is perhaps TRBD2 (6 bases). This CDR3 is built from 14 residues. CDR1 is SGHTA and CDR2 is FQGTGA in the germline V gene. V gave up 10 bases and J gave up 2 bases, with 15 bases separating them. The CDR3 here is CATKPGAAYNEQFF. The DNA for the CDR3 is TGTGCCACCAAACCGGGAGCAGCCTACAATGAGCAGTTCTTC.

V and J are TRBV10-3 and TRBJ2-5; 8 bases agree with TRBD1. Trimming removed 6 bases from V and 5 bases from J; junction bases left unmatched: 8. Per germline, CDR1 ENHRY and CDR2 SYGVKD. The CDR3 spans 14 residues. CDR3 bases: TGTGCCATCAGGGGGGACAGGCAAGGGGAGACCCAGTACTTC. Protein sequence: CAIRGDRQGETQYF.

This CDR3 reads CASMRDDYGYTF. The CDR3 nucleotides are TGCGCCAGCATGAGGGATGACTATGGCTACACCTTC. The rearrangement uses TRBV10-2 and TRBJ1-2, with D uncertain. The ends were cut back, 7 bases at V and 3 bases at J, with 9 bases in the middle. Germline lookup yields CDR1 WSHSY and CDR2 SAAADI. The CDR3 loop spans 12 amino acids.

The gene calls are TRBV10-1 and TRBJ1-1; the match to TRBD1 covers 8 bases. The CDR3 has 14 residues. After removal of 2 bases from V and 6 bases from J, the junction contained 5 bases not matched to a gene. Germline assignment: CDR1 WNHNN and CDR2 SYGVQD (reference sequence). The CDR3 spells CASSENRGISEAFF. The CDR3, as DNA: TGCGCCAGCAGTGAGAACAGGGGGATCTCTGAAGCTTTCTTT.

By share, this clone ranks as medium-sized. One end of the junction fails to match germline, which may point to a read error. The rearrangement uses TRBV20-1 and TRBJ1-5; 7 bases line up with TRBD1. This CDR3 is 13 amino acids long. The germline V gene encodes CDR1 DFQATT and CDR2 SNEGSKA (reference sequence). CDR3 sequence reads: CSASRDSSQPQHF. CDR3 nucleotides: TGCAGTGCTAGTCGGGACAGCAGTCAGCCCCAGCATTTT.

This chain links TRBV28 with TRBJ2-2; 7 nucleotides align to TRBD1. The CDR3 covers 16 residues. Germline lookup yields CDR1 MDHEN and CDR2 SYDVKM. The junction had 10 bases not matched to a gene; V was cut back by 5 bases and J by 4 bases. The CDR3, as DNA: TGTGCCAGCAGTCCCGCGACAGGGTTAGGCACCGGGGAGCTGTTTTTT. The encoded protein is CASSPATGLGTGELFF.

The V call is TRBV7-9, the J call TRBJ1-6, with TRBD1 as a possible D gene (6 bases). CDR3 length: 15 residues. Germline CDR1 and CDR2: SEHNR and FQNEAQ (reference sequence). The V gene lost 6 bases and the J gene lost 5 bases, with 14 bases spanning the gap. Here the CDR3 reads CASRKESGDNSPLHF. The CDR3 nucleotides are TGTGCCAGCAGGAAGGAGTCAGGGGATAATTCACCCCTCCACTTT.

The chain joins TRBV7-6 to TRBJ2-3; no clear D. Germline V CDR1 and CDR2: SGHVS, FNYEAQ. The CDR3 covers 12 residues. The germline V and J ends were trimmed by 4 bases and 11 bases, with 13 bases remaining between them. CDR3 nucleotide sequence: TGTGCCAGCAGCTCAGATCCGATGGGGCAGTATTTT. Its protein is CASSSDPMGQYF.